Presented here are 20 T cell receptor beta chains from one specimen sequenced in a study of T-cell reconstitution after alpha-beta-depleted transplantation in children. Unique molecular identifiers were incorporated when the TCRbeta library was constructed. Each CDR3 protein is one row after TCRdb ran MiXCR on the PCR reads. The sample has 70,000 to 95,000 distinct CDR3 sequences, 15% to 18% seen once; the top ten hold around 19%. Sample: PBMCs, mostly from graft donor cells, taken 180 days after TCRalphabeta/CD19-depleted stem cell transplant. These receptor sequences come from a male patient between 2 and 10 years old who had a stem cell transplant for acute lymphoblastic leukemia, so the T cells may come from the graft donor.

This chain links TRBV20-1 with TRBJ1-4; unclear D gene. The germline V gene encodes CDR1 DFQATT and CDR2 SNEGSKA (reference sequence). This CDR3 has 14 amino acids. The germline V and J ends were trimmed by 3 bases and 4 bases, with 12 bases remaining between them. The CDR3 loop reads CSARRSQNNEKLFF. As DNA, the CDR3 is TGCAGTGCTAGGCGGTCACAAAATAATGAAAAACTGTTTTTT.

This rearrangement joins TRBV25-1 to TRBJ2-3, with D unclear. V dropped 4 bases and J dropped 2 bases, with 7 bases sitting between them. CDR1 is MGHDK, CDR2 SYGVNS, per germline. The CDR3 spans 13 residues. CDR3 residues: CASSVQITDTQYF. The CDR3 DNA reads TGTGCCAGCAGTGTTCAGATCACAGATACGCAGTATTTT.

CDR3 bases: TGTGCCAGCAGCCACAGTGAGACCTTCAGGGAGACCCAGTACTTC. This translates into CASSHSETFRETQYF. V and J are TRBV3-1 and TRBJ2-5; no clear D. The germline V gene has CDR1 LGHDT and CDR2 YNNKEL (reference sequence). V lost 3 bases and J 5 bases, leaving 16 bases between the germline ends. CDR3 length: 15 residues.

This clonotype was seen a few times. The chain recombines TRBV20-1 with TRBJ2-7; TRBD1 might be the D (6 bases). The CDR3 contains 16 residues. The V and J ends lost 0 bases and 0 bases respectively, with 15 bases between them. CDR1 and CDR2 from the germline V gene are DFQATT and SNEGSKA (reference sequence). The CDR3, as DNA: TGCAGTGCTAGAGAACAGGGTCCCACCTCCTCCTACGAGCAGTACTTC. It yields the protein CSAREQGPTSSYEQYF.

Only a few counts were recorded for this clonotype. The chain recombines TRBV7-6 with TRBJ1-2; D not resolved. Germline lookup yields CDR1 SGHVS and CDR2 FNYEAQ. V gave up 5 bases and J gave up 3 bases, with 13 bases separating them. The CDR3 length is 14 residues. The chain's CDR3 is CASSQGRLDYGYTF. The CDR3 bases are TGTGCCAGCAGCCAAGGACGATTAGACTATGGCTACACCTTC.

This clonotype was seen a handful of times. The chain carries TRBV7-9 and TRBJ1-2; D is uncertain. The CDR3 extends over 14 amino acids. Looked up from germline, CDR1 is SEHNR and CDR2 is FQNEAQ (reference sequence). Between the trimmed V and J ends, which lost 2 bases and 4 bases, there was a span of 11 bases. CDR3 sequence: CASSLTKGGYGYTF. The CDR3 coding sequence is TGTGCCAGCAGCTTAACCAAAGGCGGCTATGGCTACACCTTC.

This clonotype was counted at least ten times. The chain uses TRBV20-1 and TRBJ2-3; 8 positions agree with TRBD1. From germline, CDR1 is DFQATT and CDR2 SNEGSKA (reference sequence). V lost 5 bases and J lost 1; bases outside the gene matches: 5. The CDR3 is made up of 14 amino acids. The CDR3 region has the DNA TGCAGTGCTCGCGGACAGGGCGGCACAGATACGCAGTATTTT. Residues: CSARGQGGTDTQYF.

This clonotype appeared many times. The chain carries TRBV12-3 or TRBV12-4 and TRBJ2-3; D is ambiguous. Between the trimmed V and J ends, which lost 3 bases and 0 bases, there was a span of 1 base. The CDR3 loop spans 12 amino acids. CDR3 DNA sequence: TGTGCCAGCAGTTTCAGCACAGATACGCAGTATTTT. It codes for CASSFSTDTQYF.

The chain combines TRBV20-1 with TRBJ1-3; D perhaps matches TRBD1 (6 bases). There are 15 residues in the CDR3. In germline, CDR1 is DFQATT, CDR2 SNEGSKA (reference sequence). V was trimmed by 5 bases and J by 4 bases, leaving 18 bases between them. The CDR3 coding sequence is TGCAGTGCTGCAGGGGCGCGAGGGCGCGGAAACACCATATATTTT. Protein product: CSAAGARGRGNTIYF.

By share, this clonotype ranks as medium-sized (0.01 to 0.1%). The chain has TRBV10-3 and TRBJ1-1; possible D gene TRBD1, 6 bases. Trimming took 4 bases from V and 5 from J, leaving 14 bases between them. Germline-derived CDR1 and CDR2 are ENHRY and SYGVKD. The CDR3 loop spans 14 amino acids. The CDR3 DNA reads as TGTGCCATCAGTGGGGTGGGGGGGCGTACTGAAGCTTTCTTT. Amino acid sequence: CAISGVGGRTEAFF.

This clonotype showed up many times. This rearrangement joins TRBV5-5 to TRBJ2-1; 9 nucleotides match TRBD2. The CDR3 has 16 amino acids. Germline loops: CDR1 SGHKS, CDR2 YYEKEE (reference sequence). The junction had 5 bases not matched to a gene; V was cut back by 0 bases and J by 4 bases. The CDR3 is CASSLGPSGVYNEQFF. The CDR3 DNA is TGTGCCAGCAGCTTGGGGCCTAGCGGGGTATACAATGAGCAGTTCTTC.

CDR3 sequence (DNA): TGCAGTGCTAACTGGGGGGCAGGTCTTGACGAGCAGTACTTC. Its translation is CSANWGAGLDEQYF. This chain joins TRBV20-1 and TRBJ2-7; D tentatively reads TRBD1 or TRBD2 (6 bases each). CDR1 DFQATT and CDR2 SNEGSKA come from the germline V gene (reference sequence). The CDR3 has 14 amino acids. Trimming stripped 4 bases from V and 5 bases from J, with 18 bases between.

This clonotype is termed medium-sized. The chain is built from TRBV6-5 and TRBJ2-7; D gene uncertain. The V end lost 6 bases, the J end lost 4 bases, and 7 bases lay between the germline ends. Germline assignment: CDR1 MNHEY and CDR2 SVGAGI. CDR3 size: 11 residues. The CDR3 loop is CASRSPYEQYF. The CDR3, as DNA: TGTGCCAGCAGATCCCCTTACGAGCAGTACTTC.

This clonotype was seen at least ten times. The CDR3 nucleotides are TGTGCCAGCAGACCCGGGACTAGCGGATACAATGAGCAGTTCTTC. Residues: CASRPGTSGYNEQFF. The genes are TRBV12-3 or TRBV12-4 and TRBJ2-1, with 11 bases fitting TRBD2. The CDR3 length is 15 residues. With 6 bases clipped from V and 4 bases from J, the junction kept 5 bases outside the gene matches.

V gene TRBV3-1 combines with J gene TRBJ1-2; TRBD1 aligns across 7 bases. There are 15 residues in the CDR3. Trimming removed 0 bases from V and 4 bases from J; junction bases left unmatched: 5. CDR1 LGHDT and CDR2 YNNKEL come from the germline V gene (reference sequence). The CDR3 here is CASSQDWDRTYGYTF. In DNA, the CDR3 is TGTGCCAGCAGCCAAGACTGGGACAGAACCTATGGCTACACCTTC. The whole variable domain, remainder taken from reference TRBV3-1 and TRBJ1-2, is DTAVSQTPKYLVTQMGNDKSIKCEQNLGHDTMYWYKQDSKKFLKIMFSYNNKELIINETVPNRFSPKSPDKAHLNLHINSLELGDSAVYFCASSQDWDRTYGYTFGSGTRLTVV.

This clonotype was seen only a few times. This chain joins TRBV27 and TRBJ1-5, with D possibly TRBD1 on 5 matching bases. Germline V CDR1 and CDR2: MNHEY, SMNVEV (reference sequence). Trimming pared 5 bases from V and 6 bases from J, leaving 17 bases between. This CDR3 is 15 amino acids long. The CDR3 coding sequence is TGTGCCAGCAGTCCGGTCGGGGGAATGGGTCAGCCCCAGCATTTT. Encoded protein: CASSPVGGMGQPQHF.

This clonotype has only a few counts. The rearrangement uses TRBV5-6 and TRBJ2-1; 8 nucleotides agree with TRBD2. Germline V gene data show CDR1 as SGHDT and CDR2 as YYEEEE. V was pared by 0 bases and J by 7 bases, with 9 bases of the junction left unmatched. The CDR3 length is 16 residues. CDR3 in amino acids: CASSLAAGGSMNEQFF. In nucleotides, the CDR3 is TGTGCCAGCAGCTTGGCGGCGGGGGGCTCCATGAATGAGCAGTTCTTC.

There are many counts of this clonotype. The chain uses TRBV7-2 and TRBJ2-3; D perhaps matches TRBD1 (5 bases). CDR3 length: 16 amino acids. Per the germline V gene, CDR1 is SGHTA and CDR2 is FQGNSA. V was pared by 1 base and J by 0 bases, with 11 bases between. The CDR3 sequence: CASSLGPGPSTDTQYF. The DNA for the CDR3 is TGTGCCAGCAGCTTAGGGCCAGGGCCTAGCACAGATACGCAGTATTTT.

The chain joins TRBV5-8 to TRBJ2-3; 10 positions match TRBD2. From germline, CDR1 is SGHTS and CDR2 YDEGEE. The CDR3 is 17 amino acids. V lost 4 bases, J lost 1 base, and 9 bases stayed unmatched. The CDR3 DNA reads TGTGCCAGCAGCCCGCCGTCTCTAGCGGGGGGCACAGATACGCAGTATTTT. Residues: CASSPPSLAGGTDTQYF.

The chain combines TRBV6-1 with TRBJ2-2; 9 bases match TRBD2. Germline V gene data show CDR1 as MNHNS and CDR2 as SASEGT. This CDR3 comprises 14 residues. V lost 5 bases to trimming and J lost 6 bases; unmatched junction nucleotides: 4. CDR3 loop: CASSLGTSPGELFF. The DNA of the CDR3 is TGTGCCAGCAGTCTCGGGACTAGCCCCGGGGAGCTGTTTTTT.